The text below deals with one T cell receptor (beta chain). Sequenced by immunoSEQ multiplex PCR; TCRdb stores in-frame clones only, minus some. This table holds 350,000 to 450,000 clones, 80% to 95% found once. The data belong to a study of control samples from healthy donors and cancer patients. Germline loops: CDR1 GTSNPN, CDR2 SVGIG (reference sequence). CDR3 length equals 15 residues. V lost 8 bases and J 3 bases, leaving 19 bases between the germline ends. The chain has TRBV30 and TRBJ2-2; D perhaps matches TRBD2 (5 bases). The TCR originated in a middle-aged man with head and neck cancer. The sequenced sample was PBMCs. The CDR3 reads CAGGLGRRYTGELFF. The CDR3, as DNA: TGTGCCGGCGGTCTTGGGCGGAGGTACACCGGGGAGCTGTTTTTT. The full variable domain, with the rest looked up from reference TRBV30 and TRBJ2-2, is SQTIHQWPATLVQPVGSPLSLECTVEGTSNPNLYWYRQAAGRGLQLLFYSVGIGQISSEVPQNLSASRPQDRQFILSSKKLLLSDSGFYLCAGGLGRRYTGELFFGEGSRLTVL.